The T cell receptor beta chain described here comes from a study of radiation and T cells in renal cell carcinoma. Overall study: Nephrectomy followed 15 Gy stereotactic body radiation by 4 weeks.

Generated by immunoSEQ multiplex PCR, the TCRdb table keeps only in-frame clones and is missing some. The table includes some 76,000 clones, roughly 80% detected once. This CDR3 is built from 16 residues. CDR1 is MDHEN, CDR2 SYDVKM, per germline. V gave up 4 bases and J gave up 1 base, with 14 bases separating them. Documented time point: blood 2 weeks post-SBRT. As for treatment: 15 Gy SBRT to primary tumor, nephrectomy 4 weeks later. Clear cell pathology was present in this patient's renal cell carcinoma. Study-wide results and caveats: From baseline, blood top tumor clonotypes peaked at 2 weeks post-radiation. Without pretreatment biopsies, baseline tumor clonotype presence was undetermined.

As for this clone: Its antigen is undetermined. The same CDR3 can be traced to other DNA sequences in this sample.

This material consisted of blood, taken from a patient whose treatment included radiotherapy and nephrectomy. The chain is built from TRBV28 and TRBJ1-5; TRBD1 might be the D (6 bases). The TCR sequence derives from a man aged 55-75 years with renal cell carcinoma. CDR3 coding DNA: TGTGCCAGCAGTTCCACAGGGTTCGGAAGCAATCAGCCCCAGCATTTT. This translates into CASSSTGFGSNQPQHF.